This TCR beta chain emerged from a study of T cell repertoires in cytomegalovirus infection. Study context: As its CMV epitopes, the study selected recently identified HLA-C-restricted and well-studied HLA-B-restricted targets. Shared public TCR beta signatures pointed to both CMV infection and a matching HLA type. Study findings and constraints: It was HLA-C-restricted CMV-specific TCR beta clonotypes that dominated the response ex vivo.

Turning to this clonotype: Its specificity is unknown.

After removal of 4 bases from V and 2 bases from J, the junction contained 7 bases not matched to a gene. CDR3 length: 15 amino acids. The germline V gene encodes CDR1 MNHEY and CDR2 SVGAGI. TCRdb ran MiXCR on the reads and lists one entry per CDR3 protein. Of 75,000 to 95,000 distinct CDR3 sequences detected, about 44% appear once; the ten largest clones hold over 85%. The chain couples TRBV6-5 to TRBJ2-7; 8 bases align to TRBD1. This TCR came from a human donor in good health (CMV status not recorded). Some clones in this sample may be carry-over from other donors' samples. Sequencing used CD8+ T cells from cultured PBMCs, obtained from culture after CMV antigen stimulation. This chain's CDR3 is CASSSDRGLPYEQYF. Written as DNA, the CDR3 is TGTGCCAGCAGTTCCGACAGGGGTTTACCCTACGAGCAGTACTTC.